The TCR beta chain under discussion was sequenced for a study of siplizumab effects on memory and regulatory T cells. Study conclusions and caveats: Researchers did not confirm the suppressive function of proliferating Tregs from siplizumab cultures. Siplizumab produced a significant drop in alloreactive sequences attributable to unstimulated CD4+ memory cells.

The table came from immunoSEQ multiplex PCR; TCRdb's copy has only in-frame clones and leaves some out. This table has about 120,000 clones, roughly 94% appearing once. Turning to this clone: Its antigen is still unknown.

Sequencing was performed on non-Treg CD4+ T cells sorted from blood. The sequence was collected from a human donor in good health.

The CDR3 nucleotides are TGTGCCAGCAGCCAAGAGCAAGTGCACAATGAGCAGTTCTTC. As protein: CASSQEQVHNEQFF. The rearrangement joins TRBV4-2 to TRBJ2-1; D gene ambiguous. Germline CDR1 LGHNA, CDR2 YNFKEQ. V lost 0 bases, J lost 5 bases, and 8 bases lay in between. The CDR3 loop spans 14 amino acids.